This T cell receptor (beta chain) was captured in a study of CD8+ T cells in alopecia areata. cDNA serving as the sequencing template came from extracted, reverse transcribed RNA. The repertoire was sequenced with immunoSEQ multiplex PCR; TCRdb's copy has only in-frame clones and lacks some. Of around 150,000 clones in the sample, 65% were seen once. The treatment is: oral pan-JAK inhibitor, 5-10 mg twice daily. The investigators collected lesional scalp punch biopsies and peripheral blood from alopecia areata patients. With V trimmed by 3 bases and J by 9 bases, 4 bases remained unmatched. Germline V gene lookup returns CDR1 ENHRY and CDR2 SYGVKD. The CDR3 extends over 15 amino acids.

The V gene is TRBV10-3, the J gene TRBJ1-6; 11 bases are shared with TRBD1. The origin of this receptor is a human donor with alopecia areata. The source material was CD4+ T cells sorted from blood, sampled at week 4, from a patient treated with tofacitinib. The chain's CDR3 is CAISDGTGGSSPLHF. DNA for the CDR3: TGTGCCATCAGTGACGGGACAGGGGGAAGTTCACCCCTCCACTTT.